This T cell receptor (beta chain) was identified during a study of blood T cell repertoires in COVID-19. Data came from immunoSEQ multiplex PCR; TCRdb stores just in-frame clones and leaves some out. The top ten hold about 18% of the sample, which has 100,000 to 150,000 clones, around 84% seen once. This clone was seen at least ten times. The receptor was derived from a woman of 80 years or more with acute or convalescent COVID-19. Input material: peripheral blood.

Here the CDR3 DNA reads TGTGCCAGCAGCTTACAACAGGGGCCCTCCTACGAGCAGTACTTC. Translating gives CASSLQQGPSYEQYF. V usage is TRBV7-8 and J usage is TRBJ2-7; TRBD1 matches at 7 bases. J lost 0 bases, V lost 2 bases, and 4 bases had no gene match. The CDR3 has 15 amino acids. Germline assignment: CDR1 SGHVS and CDR2 FQNEAQ.